The T cell receptor beta chain described here comes from a study of graft-versus-host responses after intestinal transplantation. As for the study in general: Every recipient had anti-thymocyte globulin induction and about three years of tacrolimus plus steroids.

Here immunoSEQ multiplex PCR was the method, and the copy in TCRdb shows in-frame clones only, minus some. The top ten hold 0.16% of the sample, which has around 130,000 clones, around nine tenths seen once. V was clipped by 7 bases and J by 3 bases, with 13 bases between them. Germline CDR1 MNHNS, CDR2 SASEGT. CDR3 length equals 14 residues. This clone was recorded only once. The target antigen is unknown. The TCR was taken from a human donor who received an intestinal transplant. J is TRBJ2-1 and V is TRBV6-1; the D gene is possibly TRBD2 (5 bases). Sample: unstimulated CD4+ T cells sorted from spleen or lymph node cells, taken before intestinal transplant. As DNA, the CDR3 is TGTGCCAGCATATCTAGCCTGGACTACAATGAGCAGTTCTTC. This gives the protein CASISSLDYNEQFF.